This TCR beta chain was obtained from a study of OX40 agonist ivuxolimab in advanced cancers. In the study overall: The dose-escalation group included hepatocellular carcinoma, melanoma, renal cell carcinoma and head and neck cancer. Study-wide points: Certain nonresponders additionally had low normalized T-cell clonal expansion.

Turning to this clone: Its antigen is still unknown.

CDR1 SGHRS and CDR2 YFSETQ come from the germline V gene. V lost 1 base and J lost 2, with 9 bases in between. The CDR3 spans 14 residues. Clones were sequenced by immunoSEQ multiplex PCR, and TCRdb holds only the in-frame ones, with some missing. The repertoire consists of approximately 90,000 clones, with more than 75% occurring once and the leading ten covering about 4.6%. The V gene is TRBV5-1, the J gene TRBJ2-5; perhaps D is TRBD1 or TRBD2 (5 bases each). The sample here was CD4+ or CD8+ T cells sorted from blood, taken in a trial of the OX40 agonist ivuxolimab. The receptor's source is an adult with an advanced solid tumor such as melanoma, head and neck, liver or kidney cancer. CDR3 in DNA: TGCGCCAGCAGCTTGTCTGGGGGACAAGAGACCCAGTACTTC. Its protein product is CASSLSGGQETQYF.